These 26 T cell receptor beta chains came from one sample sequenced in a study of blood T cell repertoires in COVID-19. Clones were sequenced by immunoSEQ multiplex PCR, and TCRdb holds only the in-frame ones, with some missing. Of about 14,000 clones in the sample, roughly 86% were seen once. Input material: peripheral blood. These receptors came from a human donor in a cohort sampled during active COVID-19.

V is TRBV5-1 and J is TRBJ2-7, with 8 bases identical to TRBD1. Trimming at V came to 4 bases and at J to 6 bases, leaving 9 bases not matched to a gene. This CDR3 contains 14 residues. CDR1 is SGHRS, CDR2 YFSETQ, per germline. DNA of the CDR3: TGCGCCAGCAGCCCGCAGGGGGCCGCGGGCGAGCAGTACTTC. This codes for CASSPQGAAGEQYF.

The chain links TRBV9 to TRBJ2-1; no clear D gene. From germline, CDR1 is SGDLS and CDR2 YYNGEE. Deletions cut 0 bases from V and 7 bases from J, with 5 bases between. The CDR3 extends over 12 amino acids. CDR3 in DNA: TGTGCCAGCAGCGTAGCGTCGAATGAGCAGTTCTTC. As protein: CASSVASNEQFF.

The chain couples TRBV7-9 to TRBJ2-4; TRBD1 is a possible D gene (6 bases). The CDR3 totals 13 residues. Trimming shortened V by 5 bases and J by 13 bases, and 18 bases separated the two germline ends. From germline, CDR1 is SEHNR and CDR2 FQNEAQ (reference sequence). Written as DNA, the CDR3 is TGTGCCAGCAGCAAGACGGGACACTGGGGACAGTACTTC. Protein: CASSKTGHWGQYF.

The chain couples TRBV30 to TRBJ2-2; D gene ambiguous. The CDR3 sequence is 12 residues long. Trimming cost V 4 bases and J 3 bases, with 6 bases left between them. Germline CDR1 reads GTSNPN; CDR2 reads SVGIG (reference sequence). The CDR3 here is CAWKRDTGELFF. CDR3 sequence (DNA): TGTGCCTGGAAACGGGACACCGGGGAGCTGTTTTTT. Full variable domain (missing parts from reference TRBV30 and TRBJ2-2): SQTIHQWPATLVQPVGSPLSLECTVEGTSNPNLYWYRQAAGRGLQLLFYSVGIGQISSEVPQNLSASRPQDRQFILSSKKLLLSDSGFYLCAWKRDTGELFFGEGSRLTVL.

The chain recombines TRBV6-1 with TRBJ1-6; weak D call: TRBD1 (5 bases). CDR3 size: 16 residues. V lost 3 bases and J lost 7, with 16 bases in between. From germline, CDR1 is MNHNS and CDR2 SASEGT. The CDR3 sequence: CASSDVPGRRNSPLHF. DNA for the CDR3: TGTGCCAGCAGTGACGTACCAGGGCGACGGAATTCACCCCTCCACTTT.

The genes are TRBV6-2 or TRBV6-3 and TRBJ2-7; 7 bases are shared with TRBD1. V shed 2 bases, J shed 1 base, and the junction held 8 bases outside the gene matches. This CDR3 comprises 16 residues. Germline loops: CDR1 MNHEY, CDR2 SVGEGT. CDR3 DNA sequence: TGTGCCAGCAGTTACGACAGGGTAGGATTATCCTACGAGCAGTACTTC. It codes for CASSYDRVGLSYEQYF.

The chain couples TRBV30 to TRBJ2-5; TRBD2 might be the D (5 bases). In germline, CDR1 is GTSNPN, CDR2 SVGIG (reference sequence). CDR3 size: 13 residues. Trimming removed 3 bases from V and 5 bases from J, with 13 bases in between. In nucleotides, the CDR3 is TGTGCCTGGAGAGGAGGTGATGGGGAGACCCAGTACTTC. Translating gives CAWRGGDGETQYF.

CDR3 sequence reads: CASSWRENTEAFF. The CDR3 nucleotides read TGTGCCAGCAGCTGGAGGGAGAACACTGAAGCTTTCTTT. V is TRBV27 and J is TRBJ1-1; no clear D gene. This CDR3 is built from 13 residues. V lost 6 bases to trimming and J lost 1 base, with 9 bases between them. Germline V gives CDR1 MNHEY, CDR2 SMNVEV (reference sequence).

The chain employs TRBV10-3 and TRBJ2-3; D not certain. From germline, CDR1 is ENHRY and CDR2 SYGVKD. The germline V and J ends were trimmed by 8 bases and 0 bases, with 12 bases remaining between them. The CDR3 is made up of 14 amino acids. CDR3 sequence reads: CAIRSLSSTDTQYF. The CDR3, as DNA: TGTGCCATCCGTTCCCTCTCTAGCACAGATACGCAGTATTTT.

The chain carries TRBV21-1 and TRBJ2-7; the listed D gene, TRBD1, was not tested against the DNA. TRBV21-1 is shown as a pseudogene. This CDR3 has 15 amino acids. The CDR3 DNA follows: TGTGCCAGCAGCCACCGGGACAGGGGCACCTACGAGCAGTACTTC. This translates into CASSHRDRGTYEQYF.

The CDR3 loop reads CASSVTPGLFTDTQYF. CDR3 DNA: TGTGCCAGCAGCGTGACCCCGGGACTATTCACAGATACGCAGTATTTT. V usage is TRBV9 and J usage is TRBJ2-3; 7 bases map to TRBD2. Per the germline V gene, CDR1 is SGDLS and CDR2 is YYNGEE. The CDR3 runs to 16 residues. J was trimmed by 2 bases and V by 2 bases; bases with no gene match: 8.

The CDR3: CASSQAISGRAGELFF. The CDR3 DNA reads TGTGCCAGCAGCCAAGCGATTAGCGGGAGGGCCGGGGAGCTGTTTTTT. The rearrangement joins TRBV3-1 (or the pseudogene TRBV3-2) to TRBJ2-2; 11 bases agree with TRBD2. This CDR3 contains 16 residues. The J segment lost 6 bases and the V segment lost 1 base, leaving 4 bases of the junction unmatched. From germline, CDR1 is LGHDT and CDR2 YNNKEL (reference sequence).

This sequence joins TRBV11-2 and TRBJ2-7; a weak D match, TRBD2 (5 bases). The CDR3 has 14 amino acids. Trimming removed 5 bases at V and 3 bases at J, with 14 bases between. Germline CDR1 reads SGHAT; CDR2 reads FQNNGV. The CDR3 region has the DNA TGTGCCAGCAGCCCCGGGGTGGGGTACTACGAGCAGTACTTC. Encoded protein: CASSPGVGYYEQYF.

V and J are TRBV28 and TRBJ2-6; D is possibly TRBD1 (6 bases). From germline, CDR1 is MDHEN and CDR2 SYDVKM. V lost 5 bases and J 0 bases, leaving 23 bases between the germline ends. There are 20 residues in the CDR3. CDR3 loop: CASSLPTSGALSSGANVLTF. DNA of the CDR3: TGTGCCAGCAGTCTACCCACCTCAGGGGCCCTGAGCTCTGGGGCCAACGTCCTGACTTTC.

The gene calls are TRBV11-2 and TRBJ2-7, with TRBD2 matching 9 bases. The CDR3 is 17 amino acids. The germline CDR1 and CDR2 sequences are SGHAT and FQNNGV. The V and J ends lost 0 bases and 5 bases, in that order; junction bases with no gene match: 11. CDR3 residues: CASSLEAGGIVDHEQYF. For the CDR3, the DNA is TGTGCCAGCAGCTTAGAGGCGGGGGGGATCGTTGACCACGAGCAGTACTTC.

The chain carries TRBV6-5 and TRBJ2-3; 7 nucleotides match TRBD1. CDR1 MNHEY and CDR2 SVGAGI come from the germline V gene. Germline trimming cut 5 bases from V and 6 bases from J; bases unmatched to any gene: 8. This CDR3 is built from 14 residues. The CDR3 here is CASSNRDSRDTQYF. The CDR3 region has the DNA TGTGCCAGCAGTAACCGGGACAGCCGGGATACGCAGTATTTT.

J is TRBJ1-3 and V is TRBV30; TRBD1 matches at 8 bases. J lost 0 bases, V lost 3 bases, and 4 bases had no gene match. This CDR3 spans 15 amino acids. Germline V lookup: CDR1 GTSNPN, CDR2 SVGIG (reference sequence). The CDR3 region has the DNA TGTGCCTGGAGGGACAGGGCCTCCTCTGGAAACACCATATATTTT. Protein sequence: CAWRDRASSGNTIYF.

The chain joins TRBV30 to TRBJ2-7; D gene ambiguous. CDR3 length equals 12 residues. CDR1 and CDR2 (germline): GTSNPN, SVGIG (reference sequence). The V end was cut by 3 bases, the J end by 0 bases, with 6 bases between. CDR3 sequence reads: CAWSLSSYEQYF. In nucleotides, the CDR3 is TGTGCCTGGAGCTTGAGCTCCTACGAGCAGTACTTC.

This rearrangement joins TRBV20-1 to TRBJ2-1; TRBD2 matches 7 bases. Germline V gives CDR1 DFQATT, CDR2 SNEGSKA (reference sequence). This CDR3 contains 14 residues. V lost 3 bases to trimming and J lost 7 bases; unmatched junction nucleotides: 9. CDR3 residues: CSASRGSYRNEQFF. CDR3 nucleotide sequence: TGCAGTGCTAGTCGCGGGAGTTATAGAAATGAGCAGTTCTTC.

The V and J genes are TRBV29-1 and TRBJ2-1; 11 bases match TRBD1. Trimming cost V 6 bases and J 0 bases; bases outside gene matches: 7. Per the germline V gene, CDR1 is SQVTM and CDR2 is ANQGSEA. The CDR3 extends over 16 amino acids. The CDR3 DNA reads TGCAGCGTCGGACAGGGGGCGTTCGTCTCCTACAATGAGCAGTTCTTC. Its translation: CSVGQGAFVSYNEQFF.

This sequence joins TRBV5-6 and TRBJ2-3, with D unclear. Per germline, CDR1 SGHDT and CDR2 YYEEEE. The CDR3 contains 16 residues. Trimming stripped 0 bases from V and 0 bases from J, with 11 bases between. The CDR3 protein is CASSLGQASSTDTQYF. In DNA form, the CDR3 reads TGTGCCAGCAGCTTGGGTCAGGCGTCTAGCACAGATACGCAGTATTTT. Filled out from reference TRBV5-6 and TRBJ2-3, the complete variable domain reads DAGVTQSPTHLIKTRGQQVTLRCSPKSGHDTVSWYQQALGQGPQFIFQYYEEEERQRGNFPDRFSGHQFPNYSSELNVNALLLGDSALYLCASSLGQASSTDTQYFGPGTRLTVL.

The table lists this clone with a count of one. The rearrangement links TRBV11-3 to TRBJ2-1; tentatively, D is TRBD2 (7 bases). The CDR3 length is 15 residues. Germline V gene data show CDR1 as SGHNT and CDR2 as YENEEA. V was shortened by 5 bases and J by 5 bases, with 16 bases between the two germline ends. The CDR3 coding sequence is TGTGCCAGCAGCCAGGGGAGGGTACCAAACAATGAGCAGTTCTTC. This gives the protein CASSQGRVPNNEQFF.

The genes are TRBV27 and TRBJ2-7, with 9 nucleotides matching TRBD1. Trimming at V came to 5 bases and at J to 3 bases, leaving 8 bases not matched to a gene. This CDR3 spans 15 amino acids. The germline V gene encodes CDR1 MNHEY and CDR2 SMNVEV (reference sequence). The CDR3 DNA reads TGTGCCAGCAGTCCCGCCGGGACAGGGTTCTACGAGCAGTACTTC. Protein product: CASSPAGTGFYEQYF.

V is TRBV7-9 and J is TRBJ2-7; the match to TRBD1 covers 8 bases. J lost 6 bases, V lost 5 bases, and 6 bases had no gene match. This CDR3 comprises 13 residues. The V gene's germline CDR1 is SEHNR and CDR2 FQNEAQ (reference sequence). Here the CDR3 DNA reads TGTGCCAGCAGCCAGCAGGGGGCGGGCGAGCAGTACTTC. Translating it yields CASSQQGAGEQYF.

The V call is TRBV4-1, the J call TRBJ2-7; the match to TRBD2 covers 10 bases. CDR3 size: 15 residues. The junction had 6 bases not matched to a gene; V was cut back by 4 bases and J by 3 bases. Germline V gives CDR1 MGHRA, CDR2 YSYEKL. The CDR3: CASSLGLADNYEQYF. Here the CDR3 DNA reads TGCGCCAGCAGCCTCGGACTAGCGGACAACTACGAGCAGTACTTC.

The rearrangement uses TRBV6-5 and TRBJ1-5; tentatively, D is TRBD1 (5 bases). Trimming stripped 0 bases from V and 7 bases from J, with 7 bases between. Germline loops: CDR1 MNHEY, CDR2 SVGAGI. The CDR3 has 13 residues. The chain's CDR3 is CASSYSKGQPQHF. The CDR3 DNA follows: TGTGCCAGCAGTTACTCGAAGGGGCAGCCCCAGCATTTT.